One sample yielded the 25 T cell receptor beta chains listed below, sequenced in a study of breast tumors, draining lymph nodes, adjacent tissues. Breast cancer patients provided tissue from their axillary draining lymph nodes. TCRdb re-derived calls from the multiplex PCR reads in MiXCR, one entry per CDR3 protein. The sample contains about 180,000 distinct CDR3 sequences, approximately 30% of which appear only once. Sequencing input: axillary lymph node tissue. These receptors were collected from a female donor with breast cancer. Some clones in this sample may be carry-over from other donors' samples.

V is TRBV10-3 and J is TRBJ2-7; 7 bases are shared with TRBD2. Germline CDR1 is ENHRY and CDR2 is SYGVKD. The CDR3 is made up of 17 amino acids. Germline trimming cut 0 bases from V and 9 bases from J; bases unmatched to any gene: 17. The DNA of the CDR3 is TGTGCCATCAGTGAGTCACCCCCGGGACGGGGGGATCGTGGGCAGTACTTC. It encodes CAISESPPGRGDRGQYF.

Concerning this clonotype itself: A read error may explain this, as a much larger clone is one base away. As DNA, the CDR3 is TGTGCCAGCACCCCCTCGATCGGCGAGCAGTTCTTC. Protein product: CASTPSIGEQFF. The V gene is TRBV12-3 or TRBV12-4, the J gene TRBJ2-1; D gene ambiguous. The CDR3 loop spans 12 amino acids. V was clipped by 7 bases and J by 10 bases, with 14 bases between them.

This clonotype was seen only a few times. The V call is TRBV6-5, the J call TRBJ1-1; 7 positions agree with TRBD1. Germline V CDR1 and CDR2: MNHEY, SVGAGI. With 4 bases clipped from V and 11 bases from J, the junction kept 10 bases outside the gene matches. The CDR3 is 13 amino acids. CDR3 DNA sequence: TGTGCCAGCAGTTCCGACAGGGCCCCTTTTGCTTTCTTT. Residues: CASSSDRAPFAFF.

This clonotype was recorded at least ten times. The rearrangement links TRBV5-6 to TRBJ2-1; 8 nucleotides align to TRBD2. The CDR3 has 16 amino acids. V lost 4 bases and J lost 8; bases outside the gene matches: 14. Per the germline V gene, CDR1 is SGHDT and CDR2 is YYEEEE. CDR3 DNA: TGTGCCAGCAGCGAGCCCTCAGCGGGGCGGGGGGATGAGCAGTTCTTC. Translation gives CASSEPSAGRGDEQFF.

This clonotype was counted once. The J gene is TRBJ2-3, the V gene TRBV11-3; TRBD1 matches at 7 bases. The CDR3 is 17 residues long. V trimming: 2 bases; J trimming: 2 bases; junction bases outside the gene matches: 10. CDR1 and CDR2 from the germline V gene are SGHNT and YENEEA. The CDR3 sequence: CASSLQGRGYITDTQYF. In DNA, the CDR3 is TGTGCCAGCAGCTTACAGGGCAGGGGGTATATCACAGATACGCAGTATTTT.

The chain uses TRBV19 and TRBJ1-6; D gene ambiguous. V lost 1 base to trimming and J lost 7 bases, with 11 bases between them. Germline V gene data show CDR1 as LNHDA and CDR2 as SQIVND (reference sequence). The CDR3 is 15 residues long. CDR3 in amino acids: CASSIGDLENSPLHF. The DNA for the CDR3 is TGTGCCAGTAGTATAGGGGATCTGGAGAATTCACCCCTCCACTTT.

This clonotype has a count of ten or more. The V and J genes are TRBV7-8 and TRBJ1-3, with D maybe TRBD1 (5 bases). The CDR3 totals 14 residues. V was pared by 4 bases and J by 4 bases, with 11 bases between. Germline V CDR1 and CDR2: SGHVS, FQNEAQ. CDR3 DNA sequence: TGTGCCAGCAGCTGGGGGACGGAAGGAAACACCATATATTTT. Protein product: CASSWGTEGNTIYF.

This clonotype was recorded a few times. Since a much larger clone is just one base distant, this may be a read error. The chain is built from TRBV7-9 and TRBJ2-7; D perhaps matches TRBD2 (6 bases). V lost 4 bases and J 5 bases, leaving 15 bases between the germline ends. The CDR3 is 14 amino acids. The germline V gene has CDR1 SEHNR and CDR2 FQNEAQ (reference sequence). CDR3 sequence: CASSYLYPGDEQYF. For the CDR3, the DNA is TGTGCCAGCAGCTACCTCTACCCGGGGGACGAGCAGTACTTC.

This clonotype was recorded many times. The chain combines TRBV20-1 with TRBJ2-5; 9 positions match TRBD1. CDR3 length equals 14 residues. The V and J ends lost 0 bases and 5 bases, in that order; junction bases with no gene match: 4. The V gene's germline CDR1 is DFQATT and CDR2 SNEGSKA (reference sequence). CDR3: CSARDGTGLETQYF. The DNA for the CDR3 is TGCAGTGCTAGAGACGGGACAGGGCTTGAGACCCAGTACTTC.

The J gene is TRBJ1-1, the V gene TRBV7-6, with TRBD1 as a possible D gene (5 bases). V lost 1 base and J lost 6, with 9 bases in between. Germline loops: CDR1 SGHVS, CDR2 FNYEAQ. The CDR3 is made up of 13 amino acids. CDR3 in amino acids: CASSLEGYAEAFF. CDR3 in DNA: TGTGCCAGCAGCTTAGAGGGGTACGCTGAAGCTTTCTTT.

This clonotype was recorded at least ten times. The V call is TRBV6-6, the J call TRBJ1-5; the D gene is possibly TRBD1 (5 bases). The germline CDR1 and CDR2 sequences are MNHNY and SVGAGI (reference sequence). V lost 2 bases, J lost 4 bases, and 9 bases lay in between. CDR3 length: 14 amino acids. In DNA, the CDR3 is TGTGCCAGCAGTTACCCCCAGGGTAATCAGCCCCAGCATTTT. This codes for CASSYPQGNQPQHF.

V usage is TRBV7-9 and J usage is TRBJ2-2; 7 bases map to TRBD1. The junction had 12 bases not matched to a gene; V was cut back by 4 bases and J by 1 base. CDR1 is SEHNR, CDR2 FQNEAQ, per germline (reference sequence). The CDR3 runs 18 residues. CDR3 bases: TGTGCCAGCAGCTCCCTGGACGGGACAGAAGGGAACACCGGGGAGCTGTTTTTT. Translating it yields CASSSLDGTEGNTGELFF.

Many counts were recorded for this clonotype. This chain connects TRBV4-2 to TRBJ1-2; the match to TRBD1 covers 7 bases. The CDR3 runs 15 residues. Germline V gene lookup returns CDR1 LGHNA and CDR2 YNFKEQ. Losses at the gene ends were 0 bases for V and 5 bases for J; bases not matched to a gene: 6. Written as DNA, the CDR3 is TGTGCCAGCAGCCAAGATGTGGGACAGTCGTATGGCTACACCTTC. Translated, it gives CASSQDVGQSYGYTF.

The chain carries TRBV6-2 or TRBV6-3 and TRBJ2-5; D may be TRBD2 (6 bases). V was shortened by 4 bases and J by 4 bases, with 31 bases between the two germline ends. This CDR3 spans 20 amino acids. Germline loops: CDR1 MNHEY, CDR2 SVGEGT. The CDR3 spells CASSSSRDSGSRVNRETQYF. The CDR3 DNA sequence: TGTGCCAGCAGTTCCTCCCGGGACTCCGGAAGCAGGGTGAACAGAGAGACCCAGTACTTC.

A note on this clonotype: The CDR3 ends on some other residue instead of the conserved phenylalanine or tryptophan, so this is likely a read error. The V call is TRBV29-1, the J call TRBJ2-3, with D possibly matching TRBD2 (5 bases). CDR1 and CDR2 (germline): SQVTM, ANQGSEA. This CDR3 is 18 amino acids long. The CDR3 nucleotides are TGCAGCGTCGAAGACGTGGCACGTGAAGCGGAGAGCACAGATACGCAGTATCTT. This encodes CSVEDVAREAESTDTQYL.

Of note for this clonotype: This likely comes from a read error, as the CDR3 has no conserved phenylalanine or tryptophan at its end. No DNA is shown, since the ends of the CDR3 on it are uncertain; the CDR3 is the one TCRdb lists. V is TRBV6-5 and J is TRBJ2-3. 10 amino acids form the CDR3, both terminal residues included. Germline CDR1 is MNHEY and CDR2 is SVGAGI. Here the CDR3 reads CASSSDGFSY.

Many counts were recorded for this clonotype. At one boundary the junction diverges from the germline segment, which might be a read error. The chain combines TRBV7-7 with TRBJ2-5, with D hard to call. Germline assignment: CDR1 SSHAT and CDR2 FNYEAQ (reference sequence). The CDR3 has 16 residues. The CDR3 reads CASSLEAVGRQETQYF. The CDR3 DNA reads as TGTGCTAGCAGCTTAGAGGCGGTAGGCCGCCAAGAGACCCAGTACTTC.

The chain recombines TRBV9 with TRBJ2-2; D is undetermined. Germline V gene lookup returns CDR1 SGDLS and CDR2 YYNGEE. V lost 0 bases and J lost 14, with 8 bases in between. The CDR3 is 11 residues long. CDR3 DNA: TGTGCCAGCAGCGTAGAATGGAGACTGTTTTTT. As protein: CASSVEWRLFF.

V and J are TRBV7-2 and TRBJ2-1; TRBD2 matches 8 bases. V trimming: 7 bases; J trimming: 0 bases; junction bases outside the gene matches: 14. The CDR3 sequence is 18 residues long. CDR1 is SGHTA and CDR2 is FQGNSA in the germline V gene. The CDR3 loop reads CASTPRGGAGSSYNEQFF. The CDR3 nucleotides read TGTGCCAGCACCCCACGGGGGGGGGCGGGAAGCTCCTACAATGAGCAGTTCTTC.

This clonotype was seen ten or more times. CDR3 sequence (DNA): TGTGCCACCAGTGAACCAGGGACTTCTAACACAGATACGCAGTATTTT. Amino acid sequence: CATSEPGTSNTDTQYF. This chain connects TRBV24-1 to TRBJ2-3; D perhaps matches TRBD2 (6 bases). V gave up 4 bases and J gave up 2 bases, with 15 bases separating them. This CDR3 contains 16 residues. Germline V gene sequence: CDR1 KGHDR, CDR2 SFDVKD.

This clonotype was observed at least ten times. V and J are TRBV7-2 and TRBJ1-5; TRBD1 aligns across 9 bases. After removal of 2 bases from V and 3 bases from J, the junction contained 5 bases not matched to a gene. The CDR3 contains 16 residues. CDR1 and CDR2 (germline): SGHTA, FQGNSA. The CDR3 loop reads CASSLRTGEDNQPQHF. CDR3 DNA sequence: TGTGCCAGCAGCTTAAGGACAGGGGAGGACAATCAGCCCCAGCATTTT.

A word on this clonotype: No conserved phenylalanine or tryptophan ends this CDR3, so it is likely a read error. This rearrangement joins TRBV10-1 to TRBJ1-4; possible D gene TRBD1, 5 bases. Germline V gene sequence: CDR1 WNHNN, CDR2 SYGVQD (reference sequence). This CDR3 spans 13 amino acids. The ends were cut back, 3 bases at V and 13 bases at J, with 15 bases in the middle. CDR3 region: CASSEQDWSGLFL. CDR3 DNA sequence: TGCGCCAGCAGTGAACAGGACTGGTCGGGACTGTTTTTA.

This clonotype was recorded many times. This chain uses TRBV20-1 with TRBJ2-7; 10 positions match TRBD2. The V segment lost 1 base and the J segment 4 bases; nucleotides outside the gene matches: 4. This CDR3 is built from 14 residues. Germline V gene sequence: CDR1 DFQATT, CDR2 SNEGSKA (reference sequence). The CDR3, as DNA: TGCAGTGCTAGAGTTTCTAGCGGGAGTTACGAGCAGTACTTC. Translated, it gives CSARVSSGSYEQYF.

About this clonotype: Because the CDR3 is missing its conserved closing phenylalanine or tryptophan, this is likely a read error. The chain employs TRBV7-3 and TRBJ2-6; TRBD1 or TRBD2 may be the D gene (6 bases each). Germline V gene data show CDR1 as SGHTA and CDR2 as FQGTGA. V shed 5 bases and J shed 0 bases, with 11 bases lying between them. The CDR3 is 16 amino acids. The CDR3, as DNA: TGTGCCAGCAGCAACGGGGGCACCTCTGGGGCCAACGTCCTGACTTCC. It is translated as CASSNGGTSGANVLTS.

Turning to this clonotype: Since a much larger clone is just one base distant, this may be a read error. The conserved closing phenylalanine or tryptophan is absent in this CDR3, likely reflecting a read error. This chain connects TRBV19 to TRBJ1-2, with 8 bases fitting TRBD1. The CDR3 is made up of 16 amino acids. The germline CDR1 and CDR2 sequences are LNHDA and SQIVND (reference sequence). V shed 3 bases and J 4 bases; nucleotides not matched to a gene: 10. The CDR3 spells CASSIVPGQVPYGYTS. The CDR3 region has the DNA TGTGCCAGTAGTATCGTCCCGGGACAGGTGCCCTATGGCTACACCTCC.